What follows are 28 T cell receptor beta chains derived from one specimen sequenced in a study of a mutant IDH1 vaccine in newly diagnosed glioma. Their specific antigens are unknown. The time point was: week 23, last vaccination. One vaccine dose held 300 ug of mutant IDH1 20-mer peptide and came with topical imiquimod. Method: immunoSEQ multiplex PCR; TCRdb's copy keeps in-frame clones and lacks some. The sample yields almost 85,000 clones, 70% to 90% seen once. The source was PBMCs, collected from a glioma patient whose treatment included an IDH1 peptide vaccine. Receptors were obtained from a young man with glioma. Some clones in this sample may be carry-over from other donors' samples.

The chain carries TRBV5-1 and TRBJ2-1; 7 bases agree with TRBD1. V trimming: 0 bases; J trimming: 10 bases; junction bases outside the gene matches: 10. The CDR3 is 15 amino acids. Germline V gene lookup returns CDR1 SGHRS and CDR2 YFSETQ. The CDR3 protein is CASSLGSTGSGEQFF. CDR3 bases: TGCGCCAGCAGCTTGGGTTCGACAGGGTCGGGAGAGCAGTTCTTC.

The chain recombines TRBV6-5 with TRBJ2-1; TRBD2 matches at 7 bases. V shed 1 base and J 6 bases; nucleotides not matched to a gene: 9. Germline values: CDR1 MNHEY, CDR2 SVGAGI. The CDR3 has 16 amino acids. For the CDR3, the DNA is TGTGCCAGCAGTTACTTTATCCAGGGCGGGGGCAATGAGCAGTTCTTC. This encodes CASSYFIQGGGNEQFF.

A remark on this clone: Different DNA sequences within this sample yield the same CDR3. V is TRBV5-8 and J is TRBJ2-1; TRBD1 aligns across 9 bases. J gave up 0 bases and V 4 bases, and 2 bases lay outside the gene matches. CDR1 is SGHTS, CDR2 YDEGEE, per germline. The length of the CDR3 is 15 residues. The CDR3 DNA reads TGTGCCAGCAGCCTGGGACAGGGCTCCTACAATGAGCAGTTCTTC. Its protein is CASSLGQGSYNEQFF.

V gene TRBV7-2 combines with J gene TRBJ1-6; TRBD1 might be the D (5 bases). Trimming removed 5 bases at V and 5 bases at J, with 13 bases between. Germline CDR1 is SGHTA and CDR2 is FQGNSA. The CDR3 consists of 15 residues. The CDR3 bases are TGTGCCAGCAGCGTAGAGGGGTTAAATAATTCACCCCTCCACTTT. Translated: CASSVEGLNNSPLHF.

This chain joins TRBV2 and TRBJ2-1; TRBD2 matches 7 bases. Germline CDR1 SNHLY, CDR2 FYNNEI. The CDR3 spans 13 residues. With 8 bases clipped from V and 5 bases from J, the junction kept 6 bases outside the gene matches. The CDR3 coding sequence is TGTGCCAGCTTCGGGGGGTACAACAATGAGCAGTTCTTC. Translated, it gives CASFGGYNNEQFF.

Written as DNA, the CDR3 is TGCAGCGTGACAGGGACAGATACGCAGTATTTT. Translation: CSVTGTDTQYF. V is TRBV29-1 and J is TRBJ2-3; 7 nucleotides match TRBD1. The CDR3 totals 11 residues. Germline trimming cut 6 bases from V and 3 bases from J; bases unmatched to any gene: 0. The germline V gene has CDR1 SQVTM and CDR2 ANQGSEA.

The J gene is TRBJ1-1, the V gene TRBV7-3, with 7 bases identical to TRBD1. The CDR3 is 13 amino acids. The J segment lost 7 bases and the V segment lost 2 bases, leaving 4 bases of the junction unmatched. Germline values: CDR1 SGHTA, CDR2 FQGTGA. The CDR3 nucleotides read TGTGCCAGCAGCTTACGAGGGGGCGGTGAAGCTTTCTTT. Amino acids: CASSLRGGGEAFF.

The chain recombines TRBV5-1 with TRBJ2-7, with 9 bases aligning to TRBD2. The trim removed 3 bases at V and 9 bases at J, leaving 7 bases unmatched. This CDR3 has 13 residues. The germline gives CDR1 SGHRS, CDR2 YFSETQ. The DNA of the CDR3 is TGCGCCAGCAGCTCTCAGCGAGCGGGGGGGCAGTACTTC. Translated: CASSSQRAGGQYF.

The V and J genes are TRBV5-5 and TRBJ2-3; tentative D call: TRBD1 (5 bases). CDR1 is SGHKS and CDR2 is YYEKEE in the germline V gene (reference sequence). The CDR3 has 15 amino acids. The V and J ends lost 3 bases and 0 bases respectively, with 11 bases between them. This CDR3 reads CASSSQGRSTDTQYF. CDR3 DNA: TGTGCCAGCAGCTCCCAGGGTCGGAGCACAGATACGCAGTATTTT.

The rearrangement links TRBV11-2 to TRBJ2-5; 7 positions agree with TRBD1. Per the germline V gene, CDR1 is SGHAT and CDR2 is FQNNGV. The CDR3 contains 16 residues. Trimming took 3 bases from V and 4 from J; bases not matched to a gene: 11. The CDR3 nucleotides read TGTGCCAGCAGCTTGAGAACAGGGGCGGGTAGAGAGACCCAGTACTTC. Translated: CASSLRTGAGRETQYF.

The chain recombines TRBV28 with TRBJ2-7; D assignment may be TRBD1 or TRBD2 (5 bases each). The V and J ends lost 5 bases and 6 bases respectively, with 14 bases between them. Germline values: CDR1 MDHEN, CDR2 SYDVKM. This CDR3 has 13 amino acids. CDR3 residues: CASSPGEGREQYF. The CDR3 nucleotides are TGTGCCAGCAGTCCGGGCGAGGGGCGCGAGCAGTACTTC.

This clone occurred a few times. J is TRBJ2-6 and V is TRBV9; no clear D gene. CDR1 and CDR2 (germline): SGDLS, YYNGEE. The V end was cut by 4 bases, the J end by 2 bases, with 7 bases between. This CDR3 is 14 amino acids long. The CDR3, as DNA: TGTGCCAGCAGCCAGTCCCCTGGGGCCAACGTCCTGACTTTC. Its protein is CASSQSPGANVLTF.

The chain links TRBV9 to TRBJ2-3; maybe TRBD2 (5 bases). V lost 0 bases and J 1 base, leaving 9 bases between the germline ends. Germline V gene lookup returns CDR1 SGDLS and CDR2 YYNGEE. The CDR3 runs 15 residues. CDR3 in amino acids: CASSVAGGGTDTQYF. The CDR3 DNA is TGTGCCAGCAGCGTAGCCGGAGGAGGCACAGATACGCAGTATTTT.

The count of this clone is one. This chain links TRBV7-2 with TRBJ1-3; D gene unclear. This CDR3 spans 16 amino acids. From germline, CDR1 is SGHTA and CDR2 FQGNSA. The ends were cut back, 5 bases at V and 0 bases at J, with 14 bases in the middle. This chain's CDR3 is CASSPAARASGNTIYF. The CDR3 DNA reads TGTGCCAGCAGCCCGGCGGCGAGGGCCTCTGGAAACACCATATATTTT.

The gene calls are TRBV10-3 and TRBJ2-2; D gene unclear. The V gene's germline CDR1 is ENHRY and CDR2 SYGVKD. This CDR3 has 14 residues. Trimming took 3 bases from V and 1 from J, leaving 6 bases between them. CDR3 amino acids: CAISDPGNTGELFF. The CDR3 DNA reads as TGTGCCATCAGTGACCCGGGGAACACCGGGGAGCTGTTTTTT.

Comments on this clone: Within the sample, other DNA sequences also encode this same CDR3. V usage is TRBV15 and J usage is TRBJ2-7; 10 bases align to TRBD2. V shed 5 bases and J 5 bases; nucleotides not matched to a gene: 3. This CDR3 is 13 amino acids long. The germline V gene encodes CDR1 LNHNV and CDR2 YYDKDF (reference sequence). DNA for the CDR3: TGTGCCACCAGCCGCGGACTAGCGGACGAGCAGTACTTC. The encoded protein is CATSRGLADEQYF.

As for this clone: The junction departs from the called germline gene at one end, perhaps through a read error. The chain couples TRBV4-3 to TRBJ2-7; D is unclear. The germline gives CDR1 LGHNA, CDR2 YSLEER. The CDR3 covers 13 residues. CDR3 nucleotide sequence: TGCGCCAGCAGCCAAGATTTGTTGGGTGCTGGAGTCTTC. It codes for CASSQDLLGAGVF.

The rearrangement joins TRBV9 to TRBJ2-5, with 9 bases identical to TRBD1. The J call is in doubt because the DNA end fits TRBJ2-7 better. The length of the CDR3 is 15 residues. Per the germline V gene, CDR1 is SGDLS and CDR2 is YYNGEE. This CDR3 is CASSALPGQGYEQYF. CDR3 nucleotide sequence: TGTGCCAGCAGCGCCCTCCCGGGACAGGGCTACGAGCAGTACTTC.

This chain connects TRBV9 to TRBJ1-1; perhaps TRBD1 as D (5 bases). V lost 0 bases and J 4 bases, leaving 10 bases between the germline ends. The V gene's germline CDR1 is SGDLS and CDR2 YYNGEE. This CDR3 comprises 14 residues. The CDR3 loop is CASSVVGGRTEAFF. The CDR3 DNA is TGTGCCAGCAGCGTAGTGGGGGGTCGCACTGAAGCTTTCTTT.

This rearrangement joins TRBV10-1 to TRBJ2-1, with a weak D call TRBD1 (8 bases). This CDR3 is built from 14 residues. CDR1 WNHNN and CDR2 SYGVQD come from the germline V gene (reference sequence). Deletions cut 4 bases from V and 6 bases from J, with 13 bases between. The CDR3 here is CASSAQGGVNEQFF. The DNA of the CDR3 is TGCGCCAGCAGTGCACAGGGGGGGGTCAATGAGCAGTTCTTC.

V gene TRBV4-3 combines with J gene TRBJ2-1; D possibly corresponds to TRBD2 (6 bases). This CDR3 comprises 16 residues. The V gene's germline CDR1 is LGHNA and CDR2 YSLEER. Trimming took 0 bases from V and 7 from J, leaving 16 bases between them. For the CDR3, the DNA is TGCGCCAGCAGCCAAGAAGTGGGGGGAGGTGGGAATGAGCAGTTCTTC. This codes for CASSQEVGGGGNEQFF.

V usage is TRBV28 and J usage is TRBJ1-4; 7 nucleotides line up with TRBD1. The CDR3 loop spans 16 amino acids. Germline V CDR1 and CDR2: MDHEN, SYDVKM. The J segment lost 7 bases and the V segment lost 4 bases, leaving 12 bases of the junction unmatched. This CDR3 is CASSSPQGDRGEKLFF. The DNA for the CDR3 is TGTGCCAGCAGTTCACCCCAGGGGGACCGGGGTGAAAAACTGTTTTTT.

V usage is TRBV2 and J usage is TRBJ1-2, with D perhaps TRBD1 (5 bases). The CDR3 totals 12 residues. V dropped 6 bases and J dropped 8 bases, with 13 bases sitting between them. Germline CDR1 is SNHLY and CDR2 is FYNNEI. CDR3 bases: TGTGCCAGCAGAAGGGCAGGGAAAGGCTACACCTTC. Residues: CASRRAGKGYTF.

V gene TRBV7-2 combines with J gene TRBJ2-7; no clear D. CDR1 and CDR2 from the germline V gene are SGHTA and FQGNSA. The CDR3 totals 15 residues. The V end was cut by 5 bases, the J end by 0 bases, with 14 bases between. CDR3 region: CASSKQNMGSYEQYF. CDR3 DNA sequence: TGTGCCAGCAGCAAGCAGAATATGGGCTCCTACGAGCAGTACTTC.

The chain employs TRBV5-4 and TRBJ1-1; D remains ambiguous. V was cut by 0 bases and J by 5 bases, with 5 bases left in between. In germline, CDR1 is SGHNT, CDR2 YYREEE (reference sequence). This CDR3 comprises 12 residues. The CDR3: CASSLDKTEAFF. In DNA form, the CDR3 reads TGTGCCAGCAGCTTGGACAAGACTGAAGCTTTCTTT.

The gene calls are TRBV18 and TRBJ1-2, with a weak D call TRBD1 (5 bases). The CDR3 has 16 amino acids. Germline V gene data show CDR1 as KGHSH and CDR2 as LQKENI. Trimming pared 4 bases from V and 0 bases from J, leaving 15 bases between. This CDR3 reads CASSLRGASPNYGYTF. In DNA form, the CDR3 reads TGTGCCAGCTCACTCCGCGGGGCTTCCCCTAACTATGGCTACACCTTC. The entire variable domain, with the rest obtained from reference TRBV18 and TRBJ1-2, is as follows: NAGVMQNPRHLVRRRGQEARLRCSPMKGHSHVYWYRQLPEEGLKFMVYLQKENIIDESGMPKERFSAEFPKEGPSILRIQQVVRGDSAAYFCASSLRGASPNYGYTFGSGTRLTVV.

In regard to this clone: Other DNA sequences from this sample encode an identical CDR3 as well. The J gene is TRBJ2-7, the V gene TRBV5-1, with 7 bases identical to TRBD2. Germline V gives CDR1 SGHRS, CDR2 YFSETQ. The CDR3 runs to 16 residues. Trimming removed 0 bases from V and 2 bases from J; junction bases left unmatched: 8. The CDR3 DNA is TGCGCCAGCAGCTTGGCCCCTAGCGGAGGGGCCTACGAGCAGTACTTC. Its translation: CASSLAPSGGAYEQYF.

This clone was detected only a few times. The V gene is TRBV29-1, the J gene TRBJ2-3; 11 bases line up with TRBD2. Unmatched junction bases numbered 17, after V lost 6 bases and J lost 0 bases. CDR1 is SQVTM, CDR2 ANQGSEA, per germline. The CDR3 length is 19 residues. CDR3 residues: CSVEQLAGDLKASTDTQYF. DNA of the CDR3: TGCAGCGTAGAACAACTAGCGGGAGACCTAAAAGCTAGCACAGATACGCAGTATTTT.